The 15 T cell receptor beta chains in this list originate from one sample, sequenced in a study of T cells in Graves' hyperthyroidism and ophthalmopathy. Using RNA transcripts as the source, TCR beta CDR3 regions were amplified. Using the HTBI primer set, a first-round RT-PCR was run on the TCR CDR3. Each CDR3 protein is one row after TCRdb ran MiXCR on the multiplex PCR reads. The sample shows about 360,000 distinct CDR3 sequences, less than 15% of them seen only once. Input material: blood. The receptors come from a man younger than 45 with Graves' hyperthyroidism that later progressed to Graves' ophthalmopathy.

This clonotype was detected many times. This chain uses TRBV20-1 with TRBJ1-2, with D perhaps TRBD1 (5 bases). Per germline, CDR1 DFQATT and CDR2 SNEGSKA (reference sequence). This CDR3 spans 14 amino acids. The germline V and J ends were trimmed by 5 bases and 0 bases, with 13 bases remaining between them. The CDR3 loop is CSARGMTANYGYTF. CDR3 DNA: TGCAGTGCTCGGGGAATGACAGCTAACTATGGCTACACCTTC.

This clonotype has more than one count but fewer than ten. The J gene is TRBJ2-7, the V gene TRBV7-9; either TRBD1 or TRBD2 may fit D (6 bases each). V was clipped by 6 bases and J by 2 bases, with 14 bases between them. This CDR3 is built from 14 residues. CDR1 SEHNR and CDR2 FQNEAQ come from the germline V gene (reference sequence). The chain's CDR3 is CASSSRGGAYEQYF. CDR3 coding DNA: TGTGCCAGCAGTTCCAGGGGAGGAGCCTACGAGCAGTACTTC.

Turning to this clonotype: With a much larger clone just one base away, this may be a read error. The V and J genes are TRBV6-2 or TRBV6-3 and TRBJ2-7; TRBD1 agrees at 9 bases. V gave up 7 bases and J gave up 5 bases; unmatched junction bases: 12. The CDR3 runs to 15 residues. CDR1 and CDR2 from the germline V gene are MNHEY and SVGEGT. The CDR3 sequence: CASIPLTGGYHEQYF. CDR3 nucleotides: TGTGCCAGCATCCCGCTGACAGGGGGGTACCACGAGCAGTACTTC.

This chain uses TRBV27 with TRBJ1-5, with D perhaps matching TRBD1 (5 bases). Trimming cost V 5 bases and J 6 bases, with 20 bases left between them. CDR1 is MNHEY and CDR2 is SMNVEV in the germline V gene (reference sequence). CDR3 length: 16 amino acids. In DNA, the CDR3 is TGTGCCAGCAGTACCGCGGCCGGGGGAGGAAGTCAGCCCCAGCATTTT. Its translation is CASSTAAGGGSQPQHF.

This sequence joins TRBV6-1 and TRBJ2-1; D call uncertain. CDR3 size: 13 residues. Germline V gives CDR1 MNHNS, CDR2 SASEGT. Deletions cut 6 bases from V and 8 bases from J, with 14 bases between. CDR3 region: CASRRRNWDEQFF. The CDR3 region has the DNA TGTGCCAGCAGGCGTAGGAACTGGGATGAGCAGTTCTTC.

Ten or more counts support this clonotype. The gene calls are TRBV20-1 and TRBJ2-7; 7 bases are shared with TRBD1. The CDR3 loop spans 14 amino acids. The V gene end was trimmed by 6 bases and the J gene end by 4 bases; junction bases not matched to a gene: 12. The germline V gene encodes CDR1 DFQATT and CDR2 SNEGSKA (reference sequence). The CDR3 spells CSAVARRGNYEQYF. CDR3 sequence (DNA): TGCAGTGCAGTGGCTCGCAGGGGGAATTACGAGCAGTACTTC.

The V and J genes are TRBV28 and TRBJ1-5; 7 bases map to TRBD1. Germline-derived CDR1 and CDR2 are MDHEN and SYDVKM. This CDR3 region has 16 residues. The V gene end was trimmed by 5 bases and the J gene end by 2 bases; junction bases not matched to a gene: 9. This CDR3 is CASSPWGRGGNQPQHF. The CDR3 nucleotides are TGTGCCAGCAGTCCCTGGGGCAGGGGGGGCAATCAGCCCCAGCATTTT.

This clonotype has at least ten counts. CDR3 amino acids: CASSTQGGDEQYF. CDR3 sequence (DNA): TGTGCCAGCAGCACCCAGGGGGGGGACGAGCAGTACTTC. The rearrangement links TRBV7-3 to TRBJ2-7; D tentatively reads TRBD1 or TRBD2 (7 bases each). Trimming took off 5 bases at V and 5 bases at J, with 13 bases between the two ends. This CDR3 spans 13 amino acids. Germline CDR1 is SGHTA and CDR2 is FQGTGA.

This clonotype was counted between two and nine times. V gene TRBV25-1 combines with J gene TRBJ1-4; a possible D gene is TRBD1 (5 bases). Per germline, CDR1 MGHDK and CDR2 SYGVNS. This CDR3 comprises 14 residues. V was cut by 4 bases and J by 7 bases, with 13 bases left in between. The CDR3 nucleotides are TGTGCCAGCAGTGGGGACGGGGGGTCTGAAAAACTGTTTTTT. It specifies CASSGDGGSEKLFF.

This clonotype was recorded at least ten times. CDR3 residues: CASSFDPYEQYF. CDR3 DNA sequence: TGTGCCAGCAGTTTCGATCCTTACGAGCAGTACTTC. This chain links TRBV2 with TRBJ2-7; D not certain. Germline CDR1 SNHLY, CDR2 FYNNEI. The length of the CDR3 is 12 residues. Trimming took off 5 bases at V and 4 bases at J, with 9 bases between the two ends.

There are many counts of this clonotype. The J gene is TRBJ2-1, the V gene TRBV7-2; no firm D call. Trimming cost V 3 bases and J 4 bases, with 19 bases left between them. The CDR3 covers 17 residues. CDR1 SGHTA and CDR2 FQGNSA come from the germline V gene. The CDR3 loop is CASSFPPSTPPYNEQFF. The CDR3 DNA is TGTGCCAGCAGCTTTCCGCCTTCCACCCCCCCTTACAATGAGCAGTTCTTC.

The rearrangement joins TRBV10-3 to TRBJ2-7; 7 nucleotides align to TRBD2. The V gene end was trimmed by 4 bases and the J gene end by 2 bases; junction bases not matched to a gene: 11. The CDR3 is 16 amino acids. Germline loops: CDR1 ENHRY, CDR2 SYGVKD. CDR3 sequence (DNA): TGTGCCATCAGTGCGGGGGGTGCATACGGGACCTACGAGCAGTACTTC. This codes for CAISAGGAYGTYEQYF.

The chain recombines TRBV5-6 with TRBJ1-1; unclear D gene. Germline loops: CDR1 SGHDT, CDR2 YYEEEE. V was shortened by 0 bases and J by 4 bases, with 10 bases between the two germline ends. The CDR3 is 14 residues long. CDR3 region: CASSLEELSTEAFF. The CDR3 region has the DNA TGTGCCAGCAGCTTGGAGGAATTGAGCACTGAAGCTTTCTTT. Based on the CDR3 plus reference TRBV5-6 and TRBJ1-1, the full variable domain is DAGVTQSPTHLIKTRGQQVTLRCSPKSGHDTVSWYQQALGQGPQFIFQYYEEEERQRGNFPDRFSGHQFPNYSSELNVNALLLGDSALYLCASSLEELSTEAFFGQGTRLTVV.

This clonotype was detected only a few times. V and J are TRBV30 and TRBJ1-5, with D uncertain. Germline V gene data show CDR1 as GTSNPN and CDR2 as SVGIG (reference sequence). V lost 0 bases, J lost 4 bases, and 10 bases lay in between. The length of the CDR3 is 14 residues. CDR3 bases: TGTGCCTGGAGTGTCGGCAGTTTGAATCAGCCCCAGCATTTT. It yields the protein CAWSVGSLNQPQHF. The variable domain in full, with the rest retrieved from reference TRBV30 and TRBJ1-5, is SQTIHQWPATLVQPVGSPLSLECTVEGTSNPNLYWYRQAAGRGLQLLFYSVGIGQISSEVPQNLSASRPQDRQFILSSKKLLLSDSGFYLCAWSVGSLNQPQHFGDGTRLSIL.

This clonotype was seen many times. The gene calls are TRBV11-2 and TRBJ2-7, with a tentative D call TRBD2 (6 bases). CDR1 and CDR2 (germline): SGHAT, FQNNGV. V was pared by 8 bases and J by 7 bases, with 24 bases between. This CDR3 spans 15 amino acids. In nucleotides, the CDR3 is TGTGCCAGCGAAGATAGGAGGGGTCCCCTCGGGGAGCAGTACTTC. It specifies CASEDRRGPLGEQYF.